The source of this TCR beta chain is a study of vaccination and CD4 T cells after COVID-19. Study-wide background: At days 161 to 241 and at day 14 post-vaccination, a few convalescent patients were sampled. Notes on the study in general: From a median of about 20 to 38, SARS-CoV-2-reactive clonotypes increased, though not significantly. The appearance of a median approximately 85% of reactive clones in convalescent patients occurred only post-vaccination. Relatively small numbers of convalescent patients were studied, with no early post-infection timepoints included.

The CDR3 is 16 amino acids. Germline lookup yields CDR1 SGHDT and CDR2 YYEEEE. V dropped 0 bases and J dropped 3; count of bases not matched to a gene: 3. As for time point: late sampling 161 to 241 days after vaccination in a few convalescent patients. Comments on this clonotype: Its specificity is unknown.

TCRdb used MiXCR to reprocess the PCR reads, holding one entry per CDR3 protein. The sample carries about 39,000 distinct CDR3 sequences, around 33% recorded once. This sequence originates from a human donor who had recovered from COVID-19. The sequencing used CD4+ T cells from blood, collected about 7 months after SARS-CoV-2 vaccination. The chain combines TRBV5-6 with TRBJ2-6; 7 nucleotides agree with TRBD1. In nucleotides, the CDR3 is TGTGCCAGCAGCTTGGGACAGGGTTATGGGGCCAACGTCCTGACTTTC. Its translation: CASSLGQGYGANVLTF. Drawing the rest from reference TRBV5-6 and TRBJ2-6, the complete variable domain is DAGVTQSPTHLIKTRGQQVTLRCSPKSGHDTVSWYQQALGQGPQFIFQYYEEEERQRGNFPDRFSGHQFPNYSSELNVNALLLGDSALYLCASSLGQGYGANVLTFGAGSRLTVL.